One sample yielded the 15 T cell receptor beta chains listed below, sequenced in a study of blood T cell repertoires in COVID-19. Produced via immunoSEQ multiplex PCR; TCRdb's table is partial and in-frame only. The data show hundreds of thousands of clones, roughly 90% seen once. Sequenced: peripheral blood. These receptors originate from a man aged 55 to 70 who had recovered from COVID-19.

This chain uses TRBV20-1 with TRBJ1-6; perhaps TRBD1 as D (6 bases). Between the trimmed V and J ends, which lost 3 bases and 7 bases, there was a span of 19 bases. The V gene's germline CDR1 is DFQATT and CDR2 SNEGSKA (reference sequence). The CDR3 is 16 residues long. Here the CDR3 DNA reads TGCAGTGCTAGTTTCCCGAAGACAGGCCCAAATTCACCCCTCCACTTT. It translates to CSASFPKTGPNSPLHF.

This clone appeared once. V and J are TRBV29-1 and TRBJ2-3, with D maybe TRBD1 (6 bases). Germline V gene sequence: CDR1 SQVTM, CDR2 ANQGSEA. V was pared by 7 bases and J by 1 base, with 9 bases between. The CDR3 is made up of 12 amino acids. The CDR3 reads CSARTGTDTQYF. DNA of the CDR3: TGCAGCGCCCGGACAGGCACAGATACGCAGTATTTT.

V is TRBV15 and J is TRBJ1-4; D may be TRBD1 (5 bases). This CDR3 spans 18 amino acids. Germline V gene data show CDR1 as LNHNV and CDR2 as YYDKDF (reference sequence). Trimming took off 4 bases at V and 1 base at J, with 19 bases between the two ends. CDR3 residues: CATSTLSEGRRTNEKLFF. In DNA form, the CDR3 reads TGTGCCACCAGCACCCTGAGCGAGGGGAGGAGAACTAATGAAAAACTGTTTTTT.

The gene calls are TRBV5-4 and TRBJ2-7; TRBD1 aligns across 7 bases. V dropped 3 bases and J dropped 3; count of bases not matched to a gene: 6. The CDR3 covers 14 residues. In germline, CDR1 is SGHNT, CDR2 YYREEE (reference sequence). This CDR3 is CASSSPGTVYEQYF. The CDR3 region has the DNA TGTGCCAGCAGCTCGCCTGGGACAGTCTACGAGCAGTACTTC.

This clone has a single count. The gene calls are TRBV12-5 and TRBJ1-2, with TRBD1 as a possible D gene (6 bases). The CDR3 length is 16 residues. V gave up 0 bases and J gave up 4 bases, with 15 bases separating them. Germline V gene lookup returns CDR1 LGHNT and CDR2 FRNRAP. DNA of the CDR3: TGTGCTAGTGGTTTGGTTCCCGGGACACTCCTCTATGGCTACACCTTC. Translation: CASGLVPGTLLYGYTF.

The genes are TRBV3-1 (or the pseudogene TRBV3-2) and TRBJ2-5; TRBD1 matches 11 bases. This CDR3 is built from 15 residues. Germline trimming cut 4 bases from V and 5 bases from J; bases unmatched to any gene: 6. Germline V gene data show CDR1 as LGHDT and CDR2 as YNNKEL (reference sequence). The CDR3 sequence: CASSRTGGIWETQYF. The CDR3 DNA reads as TGTGCCAGCAGCCGGACAGGGGGCATTTGGGAGACCCAGTACTTC.

The rearrangement links TRBV18 to TRBJ1-4, with D possibly matching TRBD1 (5 bases). In germline, CDR1 is KGHSH, CDR2 LQKENI. CDR3 size: 14 residues. The V and J ends lost 3 bases and 8 bases respectively, with 13 bases between them. CDR3 residues: CASSPPTVREKLFF. CDR3 coding DNA: TGTGCCAGCTCACCGCCGACAGTCCGCGAAAAACTGTTTTTT.

This clone was recorded a few times. This chain joins TRBV5-1 and TRBJ2-7, with TRBD2 matching over 9 bases. Germline trimming cut 4 bases from V and 0 bases from J; bases unmatched to any gene: 8. Germline assignment: CDR1 SGHRS and CDR2 YFSETQ. The CDR3 length is 16 residues. CDR3 region: CASSPGTSSYSYEQYF. DNA of the CDR3: TGCGCCAGCAGCCCTGGGACTAGCTCGTACTCCTACGAGCAGTACTTC.

The J gene is TRBJ2-7, the V gene TRBV18, with a possible D match to TRBD1 (5 bases). V lost 2 bases and J lost 0, with 11 bases in between. Looked up from germline, CDR1 is KGHSH and CDR2 is LQKENI. The CDR3 covers 15 residues. The CDR3 is CASSPSHRSSYEQYF. CDR3 bases: TGTGCCAGCTCACCAAGCCACAGGAGCTCCTACGAGCAGTACTTC.

The chain uses TRBV5-1 and TRBJ2-1; D is unresolved. The CDR3 has 15 residues. Trimming left V 1 base short and J 2 bases short, with 10 bases between. From germline, CDR1 is SGHRS and CDR2 YFSETQ. Here the CDR3 reads CASSLLAVAYNEQFF. The CDR3, as DNA: TGCGCCAGCAGCTTGTTAGCCGTAGCCTACAATGAGCAGTTCTTC.

The rearrangement links TRBV15 to TRBJ2-1; D possibly corresponds to TRBD1 (6 bases). The CDR3 totals 15 residues. Germline V gene sequence: CDR1 LNHNV, CDR2 YYDKDF (reference sequence). The V gene lost 0 bases and the J gene lost 7 bases, with 13 bases spanning the gap. As DNA, the CDR3 is TGTGCCACCAGCAGAGATCGGGGTACAGGGAATGAGCAGTTCTTC. This sequence encodes CATSRDRGTGNEQFF.

CDR3 bases: TGTGCCAGCAGACGGACTAGCGGGGGGACCACTTCTTCCAAAAACATTCAGTACTTC. It encodes CASRRTSGGTTSSKNIQYF. The rearrangement uses TRBV7-2 and TRBJ2-4; TRBD2 aligns across 14 bases. After removal of 6 bases from V and 2 bases from J, the junction contained 12 bases not matched to a gene. Germline loops: CDR1 SGHTA, CDR2 FQGNSA. The CDR3 covers 19 residues.

The rearrangement joins TRBV7-3 to TRBJ1-3, with 11 bases fitting TRBD1. The germline V gene has CDR1 SGHTA and CDR2 FQGTGA. The CDR3 is 19 residues long. J gave up 0 bases and V 5 bases, and 12 bases lay outside the gene matches. The CDR3 protein is CASSPDRWTGGFSGNTIYF. CDR3 in DNA: TGTGCCAGCAGCCCTGATCGCTGGACAGGGGGCTTCTCTGGAAACACCATATATTTT.

This sequence joins TRBV28 and TRBJ1-1; a weak D match, TRBD1 (6 bases). The germline V gene encodes CDR1 MDHEN and CDR2 SYDVKM. CDR3 length: 14 amino acids. Trimming left V 7 bases short and J 0 bases short, with 12 bases between. For the CDR3, the DNA is TGTGCCAGCACCGTAGGACAGATGAACACTGAAGCTTTCTTT. It yields the protein CASTVGQMNTEAFF. The full variable domain, its missing parts supplied by reference TRBV28 and TRBJ1-1, is DVKVTQSSRYLVKRTGEKVFLECVQDMDHENMFWYRQDPGLGLRLIYFSYDVKMKEKGDIPEGYSVSREKKERFSLILESASTNQTSMYLCASTVGQMNTEAFFGQGTRLTVV.

About this clone itself: This same CDR3 is encoded by further DNA sequences in the sample. The V and J genes are TRBV2 and TRBJ2-5; perhaps TRBD1 as D (6 bases). V lost 0 bases, J lost 1 base, and 9 bases lay in between. The CDR3 is made up of 15 amino acids. Per the germline V gene, CDR1 is SNHLY and CDR2 is FYNNEI. CDR3 sequence reads: CASSEARGSQETQYF. Here the CDR3 DNA reads TGTGCCAGCAGTGAAGCAAGGGGGAGCCAAGAGACCCAGTACTTC.